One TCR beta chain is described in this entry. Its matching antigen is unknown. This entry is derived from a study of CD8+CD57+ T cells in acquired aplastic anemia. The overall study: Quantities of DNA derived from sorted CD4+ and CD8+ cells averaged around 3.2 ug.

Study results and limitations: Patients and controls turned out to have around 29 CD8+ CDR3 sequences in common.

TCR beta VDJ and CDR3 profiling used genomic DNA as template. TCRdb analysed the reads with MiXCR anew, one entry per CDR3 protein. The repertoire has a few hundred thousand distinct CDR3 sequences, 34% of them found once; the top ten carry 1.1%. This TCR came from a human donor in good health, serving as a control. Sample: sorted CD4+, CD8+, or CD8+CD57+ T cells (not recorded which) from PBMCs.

The CDR3 DNA reads TGTGCCAGCAGCTCGAAGGTAGCGGGAGGGCCCGGTGAGCAGTACTTC. Translated: CASSSKVAGGPGEQYF. The chain uses TRBV5-5 and TRBJ2-7; 11 bases map to TRBD2. V lost 3 bases to trimming and J lost 7 bases; unmatched junction nucleotides: 12. The CDR3 has 16 residues. CDR1 is SGHKS and CDR2 is YYEKEE in the germline V gene (reference sequence).